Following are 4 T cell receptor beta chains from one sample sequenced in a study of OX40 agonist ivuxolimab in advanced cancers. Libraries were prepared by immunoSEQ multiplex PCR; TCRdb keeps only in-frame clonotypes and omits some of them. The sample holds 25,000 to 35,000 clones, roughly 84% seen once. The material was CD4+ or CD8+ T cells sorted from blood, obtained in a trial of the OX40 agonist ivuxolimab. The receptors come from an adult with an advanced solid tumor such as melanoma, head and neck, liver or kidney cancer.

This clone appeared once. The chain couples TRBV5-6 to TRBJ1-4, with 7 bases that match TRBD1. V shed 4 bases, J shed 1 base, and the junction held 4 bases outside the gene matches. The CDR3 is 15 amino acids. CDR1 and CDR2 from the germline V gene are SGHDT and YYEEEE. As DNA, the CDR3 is TGTGCCAGCAGCCCAGGGGGGGGAACTAATGAAAAACTGTTTTTT. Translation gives CASSPGGGTNEKLFF.

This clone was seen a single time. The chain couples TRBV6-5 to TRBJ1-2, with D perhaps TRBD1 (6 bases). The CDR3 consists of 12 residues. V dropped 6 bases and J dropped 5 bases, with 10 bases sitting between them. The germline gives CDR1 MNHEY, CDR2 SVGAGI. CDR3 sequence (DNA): TGTGCCAGCAGCGGGACAAGATATGGCTACACCTTC. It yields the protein CASSGTRYGYTF.

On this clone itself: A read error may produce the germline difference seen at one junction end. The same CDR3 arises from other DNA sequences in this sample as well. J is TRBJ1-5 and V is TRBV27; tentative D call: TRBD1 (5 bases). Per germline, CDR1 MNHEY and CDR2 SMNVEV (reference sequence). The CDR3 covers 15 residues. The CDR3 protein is CASSLGGAGDQPQHF. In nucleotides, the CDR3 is TGTGCCAGCAGTTTAGGAGGGGCAGGTGATCAGCCTCAGCATTTT.

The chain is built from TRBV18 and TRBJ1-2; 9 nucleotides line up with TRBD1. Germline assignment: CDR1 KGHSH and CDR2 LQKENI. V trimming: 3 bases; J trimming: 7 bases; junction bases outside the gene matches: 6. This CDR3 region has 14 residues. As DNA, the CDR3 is TGTGCCAGCTCACCGGACAGGGGCGTAAGTGGCTACACCTTC. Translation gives CASSPDRGVSGYTF. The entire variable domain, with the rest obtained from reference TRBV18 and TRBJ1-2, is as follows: NAGVMQNPRHLVRRRGQEARLRCSPMKGHSHVYWYRQLPEEGLKFMVYLQKENIIDESGMPKERFSAEFPKEGPSILRIQQVVRGDSAAYFCASSPDRGVSGYTFGSGTRLTVV.